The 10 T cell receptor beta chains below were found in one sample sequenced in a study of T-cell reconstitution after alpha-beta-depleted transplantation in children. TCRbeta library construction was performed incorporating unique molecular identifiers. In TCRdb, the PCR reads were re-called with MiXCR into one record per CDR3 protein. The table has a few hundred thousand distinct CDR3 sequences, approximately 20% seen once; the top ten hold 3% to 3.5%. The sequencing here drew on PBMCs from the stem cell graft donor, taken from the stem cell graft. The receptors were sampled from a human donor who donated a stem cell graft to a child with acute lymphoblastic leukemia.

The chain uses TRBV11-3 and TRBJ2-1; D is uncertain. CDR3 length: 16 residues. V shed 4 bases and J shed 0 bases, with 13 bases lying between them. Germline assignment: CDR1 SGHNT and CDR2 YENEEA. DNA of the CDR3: TGTGCCAGCAGCTCTAAAGTAGGAAGCTCCTACAATGAGCAGTTCTTC. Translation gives CASSSKVGSSYNEQFF. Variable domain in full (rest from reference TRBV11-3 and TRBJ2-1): EAGVVQSPRYKIIEKKQPVAFWCNPISGHNTLYWYLQNLGQGPELLIRYENEEAVDDSQLPKDRFSAERLKGVDSTLKIQPAELGDSAVYLCASSSKVGSSYNEQFFGPGTRLTVL.

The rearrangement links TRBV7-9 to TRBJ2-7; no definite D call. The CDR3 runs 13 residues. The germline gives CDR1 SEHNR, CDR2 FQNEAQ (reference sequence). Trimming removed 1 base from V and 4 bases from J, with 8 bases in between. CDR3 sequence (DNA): TGTGCCAGCAGCTTAGGGGCTTGGTACGAGCAGTACTTC. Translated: CASSLGAWYEQYF.

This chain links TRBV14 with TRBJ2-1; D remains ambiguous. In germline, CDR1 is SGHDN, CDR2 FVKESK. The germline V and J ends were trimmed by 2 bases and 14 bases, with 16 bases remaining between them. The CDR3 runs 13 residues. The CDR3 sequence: CASSQLMQDLEFF. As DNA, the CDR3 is TGTGCCAGCAGCCAATTAATGCAGGACCTAGAGTTCTTC.

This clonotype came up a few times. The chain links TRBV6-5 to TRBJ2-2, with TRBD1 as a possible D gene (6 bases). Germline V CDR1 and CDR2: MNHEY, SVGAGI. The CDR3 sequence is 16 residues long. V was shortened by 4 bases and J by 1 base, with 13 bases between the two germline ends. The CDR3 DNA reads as TGTGCCAGCAGTTCCCATAGGACAGAGAACACCGGGGAGCTGTTTTTT. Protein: CASSSHRTENTGELFF.

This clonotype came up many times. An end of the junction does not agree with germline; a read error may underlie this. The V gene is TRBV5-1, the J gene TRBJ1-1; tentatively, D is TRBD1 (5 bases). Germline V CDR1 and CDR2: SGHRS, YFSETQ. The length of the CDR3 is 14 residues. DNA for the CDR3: TGTGCCAGCTCACCCCCAAGGGGGAACACTGAAGCTTTCTTT. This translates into CASSPPRGNTEAFF.

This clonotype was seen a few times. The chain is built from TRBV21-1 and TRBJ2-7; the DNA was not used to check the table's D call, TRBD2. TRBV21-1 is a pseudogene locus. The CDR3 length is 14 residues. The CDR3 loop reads CASSEQRESHEQYF. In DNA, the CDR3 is TGTGCCAGCAGCGAACAGCGGGAGAGCCACGAGCAGTACTTC.

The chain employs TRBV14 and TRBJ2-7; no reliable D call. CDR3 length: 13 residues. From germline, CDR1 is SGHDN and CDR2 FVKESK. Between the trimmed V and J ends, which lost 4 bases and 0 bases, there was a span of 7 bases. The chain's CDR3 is CASSPQPSYEQYF. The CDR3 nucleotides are TGTGCCAGCAGCCCCCAGCCCTCCTACGAGCAGTACTTC.

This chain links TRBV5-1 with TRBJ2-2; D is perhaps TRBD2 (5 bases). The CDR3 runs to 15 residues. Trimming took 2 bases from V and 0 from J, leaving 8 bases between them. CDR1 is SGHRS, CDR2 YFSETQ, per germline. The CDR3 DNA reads TGCGCCAGCAGCTTTAGCGTTTCGAACACCGGGGAGCTGTTTTTT. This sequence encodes CASSFSVSNTGELFF.

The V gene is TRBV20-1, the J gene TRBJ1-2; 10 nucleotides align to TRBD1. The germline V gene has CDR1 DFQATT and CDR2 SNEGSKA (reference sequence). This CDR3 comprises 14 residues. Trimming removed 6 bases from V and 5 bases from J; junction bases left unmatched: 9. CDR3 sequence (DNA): TGCAGTGCAAAAGGACAGGGGGTTTCGTATGGCTACACCTTC. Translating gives CSAKGQGVSYGYTF.

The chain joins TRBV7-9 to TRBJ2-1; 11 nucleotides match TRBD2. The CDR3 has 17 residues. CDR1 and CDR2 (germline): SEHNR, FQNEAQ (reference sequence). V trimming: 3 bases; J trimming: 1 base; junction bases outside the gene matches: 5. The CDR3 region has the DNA TGTGCCAGCAGCTTGCCGGGGACTAGCGGTTCCTACAATGAGCAGTTCTTC. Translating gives CASSLPGTSGSYNEQFF.